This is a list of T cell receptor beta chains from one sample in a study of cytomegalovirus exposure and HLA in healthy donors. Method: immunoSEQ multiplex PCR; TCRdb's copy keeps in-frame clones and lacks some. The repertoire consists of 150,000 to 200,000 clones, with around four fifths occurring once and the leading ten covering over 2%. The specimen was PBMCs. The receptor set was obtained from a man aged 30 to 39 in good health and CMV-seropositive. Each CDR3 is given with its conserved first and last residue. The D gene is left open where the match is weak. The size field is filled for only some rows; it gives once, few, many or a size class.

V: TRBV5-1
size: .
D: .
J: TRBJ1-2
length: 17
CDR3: CASSWGLRDYDHYGYTF
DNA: TGCGCCAGCAGCTGGGGGCTCAGGGACTACGACCACTATGGCTACACCTTC

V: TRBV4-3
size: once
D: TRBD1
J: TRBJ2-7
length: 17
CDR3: CASSQDRGDRASYEQYF
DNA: TGCGCCAGCAGCCAAGATAGGGGGGACAGGGCCTCCTACGAGCAGTACTTC

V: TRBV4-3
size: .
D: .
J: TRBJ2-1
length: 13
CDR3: CASSQVARYEQFF
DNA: TGCGCCAGCAGCCAAGTCGCTAGATACGAGCAGTTCTTC

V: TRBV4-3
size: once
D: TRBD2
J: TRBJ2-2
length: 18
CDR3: CASSQDLPSGGNTGELFF
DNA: TGCGCCAGCAGCCAAGATCTTCCTAGCGGGGGGAACACCGGGGAGCTGTTTTTT

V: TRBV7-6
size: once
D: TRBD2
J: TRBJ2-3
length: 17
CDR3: CASSFTSGGPRTDTQYF
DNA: TGTGCCAGCAGCTTTACTAGCGGGGGGCCCCGCACAGATACGCAGTATTTT

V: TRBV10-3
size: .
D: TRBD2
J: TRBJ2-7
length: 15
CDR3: CAISESGRGVSEQYF
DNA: TGTGCCATCAGTGAGTCCGGGCGGGGGGTGAGCGAGCAGTACTTC

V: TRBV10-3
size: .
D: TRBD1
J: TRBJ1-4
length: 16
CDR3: CAISSRSGTGHEKLFF
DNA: TGTGCCATCAGTTCCCGATCCGGGACAGGGCATGAAAAACTGTTTTTT

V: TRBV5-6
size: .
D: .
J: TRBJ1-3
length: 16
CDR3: CASSLVAGASGNTIYF
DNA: TGTGCCAGCAGCTTGGTGGCGGGAGCCTCTGGAAACACCATATATTTT

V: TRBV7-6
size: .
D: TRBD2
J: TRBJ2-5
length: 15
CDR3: CASSPELAGIETQYF
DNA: TGTGCCAGCAGCCCCGAACTAGCGGGGATAGAGACCCAGTACTTC

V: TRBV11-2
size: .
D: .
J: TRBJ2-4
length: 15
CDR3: CASSLEIIAKNIQYF
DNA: TGTGCCAGCAGCTTAGAAATCATAGCCAAAAACATTCAGTACTTC

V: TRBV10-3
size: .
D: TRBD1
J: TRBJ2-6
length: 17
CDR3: CAISPGQLSSGANVLTF
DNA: TGTGCCATCAGTCCGGGACAGCTTTCATCTGGGGCCAACGTCCTGACTTTC

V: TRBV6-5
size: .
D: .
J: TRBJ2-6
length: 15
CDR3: CASSFDNSGANVLTF
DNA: TGTGCCAGCAGTTTCGACAACTCTGGGGCCAACGTCCTGACTTTC

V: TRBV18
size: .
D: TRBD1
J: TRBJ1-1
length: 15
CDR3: CASSLGQGENTEAFF
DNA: TGTGCCAGCTCACTAGGACAGGGGGAGAACACTGAAGCTTTCTTT

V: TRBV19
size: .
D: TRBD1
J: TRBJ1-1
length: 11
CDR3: CASRGPTEAFF
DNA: TGTGCCAGCAGGGGGCCAACTGAAGCTTTCTTT

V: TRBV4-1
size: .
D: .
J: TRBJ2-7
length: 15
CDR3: CASSQDTAGIYEQYF
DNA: TGCGCCAGCAGCCAAGATACAGCCGGAATCTACGAGCAGTACTTC

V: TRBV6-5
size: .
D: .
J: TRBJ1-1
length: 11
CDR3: CASIQGSEAFF
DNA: TGTGCCAGCATCCAGGGGTCTGAAGCTTTCTTT

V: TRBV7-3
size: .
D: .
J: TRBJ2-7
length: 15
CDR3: CASSFKPGRSYEQYF
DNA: TGTGCCAGCAGCTTCAAGCCGGGTCGCTCCTACGAGCAGTACTTC

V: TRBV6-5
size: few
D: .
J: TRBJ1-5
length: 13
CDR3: CASSSEARQPQHF
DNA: TGTGCCAGCAGCTCGGAGGCGAGACAGCCCCAGCATTTT

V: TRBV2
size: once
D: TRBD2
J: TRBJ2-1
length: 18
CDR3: CASSGGGSSGESYNEQFF
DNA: TGTGCCAGCAGTGGAGGCGGGTCTAGCGGGGAGTCCTACAATGAGCAGTTCTTC

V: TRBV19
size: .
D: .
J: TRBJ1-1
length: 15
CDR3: CASSPWREGNPEAFF
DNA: TGTGCCAGTAGTCCGTGGAGGGAAGGGAATCCTGAAGCTTTCTTT

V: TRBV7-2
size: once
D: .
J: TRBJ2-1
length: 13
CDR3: CASSLVADNEQFF
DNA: TGTGCCAGCAGCTTAGTGGCAGACAATGAGCAGTTCTTC

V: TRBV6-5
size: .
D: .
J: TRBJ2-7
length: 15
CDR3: CASTKGGQFYSEQYF
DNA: TGTGCCAGCACAAAAGGTGGACAGTTCTACTCCGAGCAGTACTTC

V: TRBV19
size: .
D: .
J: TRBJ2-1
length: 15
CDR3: CASSIGQGPYNEQFF
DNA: TGTGCCAGTAGTATTGGGCAGGGCCCCTACAATGAGCAGTTCTTC

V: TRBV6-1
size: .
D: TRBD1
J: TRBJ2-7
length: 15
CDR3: CASSVSGQGPYEQYF
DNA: TGTGCCAGCAGTGTTTCTGGACAGGGGCCCTACGAGCAGTACTTC

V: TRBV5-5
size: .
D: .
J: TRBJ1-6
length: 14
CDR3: CASSLAIYNSPLHF
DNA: TGTGCCAGCAGCTTGGCTATCTATAATTCACCCCTCCACTTT

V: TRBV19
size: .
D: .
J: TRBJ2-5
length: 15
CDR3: CASTEGRTTRETQYF
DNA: TGTGCCAGTACTGAGGGGAGGACAACAAGAGAGACCCAGTACTTC

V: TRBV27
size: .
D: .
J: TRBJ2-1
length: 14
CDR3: CASSLGSSYNEQFF
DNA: TGTGCCAGCAGTTTGGGGAGCTCCTACAATGAGCAGTTCTTC

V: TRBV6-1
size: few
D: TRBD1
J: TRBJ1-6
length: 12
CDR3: CASDRDNSPLHF
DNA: TGTGCCAGCGACAGGGATAATTCACCCCTCCACTTT

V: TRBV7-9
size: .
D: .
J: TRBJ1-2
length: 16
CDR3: CASSLGARVVGDGYTF
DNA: TGTGCCAGCAGCTTAGGGGCCAGGGTGGTTGGAGATGGCTACACCTTC

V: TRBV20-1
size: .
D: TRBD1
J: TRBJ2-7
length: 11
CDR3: CSARDGQGDYF
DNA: TGCAGTGCTAGAGATGGGCAGGGGGACTACTTC

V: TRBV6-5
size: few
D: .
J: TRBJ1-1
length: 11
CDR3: CASSSFTEAFF
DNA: TGTGCCAGCAGTTCTTTCACTGAAGCTTTCTTT

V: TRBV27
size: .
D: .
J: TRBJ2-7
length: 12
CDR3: CASSTITGYMYF
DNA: TGTGCCAGCAGTACTATTACAGGGTACATGTACTTC

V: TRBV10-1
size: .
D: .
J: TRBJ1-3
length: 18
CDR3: CATIIPRGVSVPGNTIYF
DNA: TGCGCCACCATAATACCCCGGGGGGTATCGGTCCCTGGAAACACCATATATTTT

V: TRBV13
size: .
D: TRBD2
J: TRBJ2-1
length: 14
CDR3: CASSSGGFNNEQFF
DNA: TGTGCCAGCAGCTCGGGGGGATTCAACAATGAGCAGTTCTTC

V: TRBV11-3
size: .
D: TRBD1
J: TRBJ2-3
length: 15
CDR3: CASSPGQGSTDTQYF
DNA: TGTGCCAGCAGCCCCGGACAGGGGAGCACAGATACGCAGTATTTT

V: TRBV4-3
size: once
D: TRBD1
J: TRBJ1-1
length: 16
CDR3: CASSHPGQGEGTEAFF
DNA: TGCGCCAGCAGCCACCCCGGACAGGGTGAAGGGACTGAAGCTTTCTTT

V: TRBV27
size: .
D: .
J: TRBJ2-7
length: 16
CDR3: CASSFSAGTETYEQYF
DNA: TGTGCCAGCAGTTTTTCGGCGGGGACAGAGACCTACGAGCAGTACTTC

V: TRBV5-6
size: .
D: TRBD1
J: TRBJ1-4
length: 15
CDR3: CASSFRGRTNEKLFF
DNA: TGTGCCAGCAGCTTCAGGGGGCGAACTAATGAAAAACTGTTTTTT

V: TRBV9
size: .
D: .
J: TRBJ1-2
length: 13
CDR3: CASSKGGNYGYTF
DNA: TGTGCCAGCAGCAAAGGGGGTAACTATGGCTACACCTTC

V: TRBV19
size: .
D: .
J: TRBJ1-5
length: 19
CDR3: CASSMRSYYESGRNQPQHF
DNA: TGTGCCAGTAGTATGAGATCGTATTATGAATCAGGCCGCAATCAGCCCCAGCATTTT

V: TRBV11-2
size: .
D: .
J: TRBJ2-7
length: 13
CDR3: CASSFSGKYEQYF
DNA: TGTGCCAGCAGCTTTTCAGGGAAATACGAGCAGTACTTC

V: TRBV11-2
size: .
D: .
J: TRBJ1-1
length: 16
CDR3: CASSFAQGLLNTEAFF
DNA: TGTGCCAGCAGCTTCGCCCAAGGACTGCTGAACACTGAAGCTTTCTTT